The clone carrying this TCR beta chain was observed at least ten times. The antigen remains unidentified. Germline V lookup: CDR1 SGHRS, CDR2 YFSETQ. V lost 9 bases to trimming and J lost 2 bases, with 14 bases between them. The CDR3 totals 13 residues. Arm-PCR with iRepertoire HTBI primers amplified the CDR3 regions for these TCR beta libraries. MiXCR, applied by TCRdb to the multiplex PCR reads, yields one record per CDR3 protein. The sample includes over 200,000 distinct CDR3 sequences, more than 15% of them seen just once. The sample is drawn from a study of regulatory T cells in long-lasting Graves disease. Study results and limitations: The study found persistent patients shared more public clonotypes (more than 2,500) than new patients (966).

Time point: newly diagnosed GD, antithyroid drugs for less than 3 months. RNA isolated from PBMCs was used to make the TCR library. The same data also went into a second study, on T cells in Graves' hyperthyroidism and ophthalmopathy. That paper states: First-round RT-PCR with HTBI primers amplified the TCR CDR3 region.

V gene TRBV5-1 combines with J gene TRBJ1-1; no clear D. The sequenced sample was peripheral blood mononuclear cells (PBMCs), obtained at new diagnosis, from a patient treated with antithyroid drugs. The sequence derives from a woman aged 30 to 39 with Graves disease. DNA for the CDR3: TGCGCCACACAACGGGCCGAAAACACTGAAGCTTTCTTT. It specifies CATQRAENTEAFF.